The 5 T cell receptor beta chains below all came from one sample that was sequenced in a study of immune evolution from preneoplasia to lung adenocarcinoma. Profiling relied on immunoSEQ multiplex PCR, and the TCRdb table lists in-frame clones only, not all of them. The table has about 4,500 clones, 87% seen once; the top ten hold around 3.5%. The sample consisted of FFPE invasive lung adenocarcinoma tissue. These TCRs come from a person aged 50 to 59 with lung adenocarcinoma.

The chain employs TRBV2 and TRBJ2-2; D is undetermined. Looked up from germline, CDR1 is SNHLY and CDR2 is FYNNEI. The CDR3 runs to 13 residues. The ends were cut back, 3 bases at V and 4 bases at J, with 6 bases in the middle. The CDR3 here is CASSDQPTGELFF. In nucleotides, the CDR3 is TGTGCCAGCAGTGACCAGCCCACCGGGGAGCTGTTTTTT.

This rearrangement joins TRBV5-1 to TRBJ1-3; no reliable D call. The length of the CDR3 is 14 residues. With 2 bases removed from V and 0 bases from J, the gap between germline ends came to 6 bases. Per the germline V gene, CDR1 is SGHRS and CDR2 is YFSETQ. The CDR3 region is CASSFPDSGNTIYF. The CDR3 DNA sequence: TGCGCCAGCAGCTTCCCGGACTCTGGAAACACCATATATTTT.

V and J are TRBV19 and TRBJ2-7; possible D gene TRBD1, 6 bases. CDR1 is LNHDA and CDR2 is SQIVND in the germline V gene (reference sequence). The CDR3 runs to 14 residues. The V end lost 3 bases, the J end lost 5 bases, and 14 bases lay between the germline ends. The CDR3 loop reads CASSMGWGQDEQYF. In nucleotides, the CDR3 is TGTGCCAGTAGTATGGGTTGGGGGCAAGACGAGCAGTACTTC.

The rearrangement joins TRBV5-1 to TRBJ1-2; TRBD1 matches at 9 bases. The V gene end was trimmed by 4 bases and the J gene end by 7 bases; junction bases not matched to a gene: 8. The germline V gene encodes CDR1 SGHRS and CDR2 YFSETQ. The length of the CDR3 is 14 residues. This chain's CDR3 is CASSRPDRGSGYTF. The CDR3 bases are TGCGCCAGCAGCAGACCGGACAGGGGATCTGGCTACACCTTC.

The chain carries TRBV29-1 and TRBJ1-2, with unresolved D. Germline CDR1 and CDR2: SQVTM and ANQGSEA. The ends were cut back, 2 bases at V and 5 bases at J, with 9 bases in the middle. This CDR3 has 12 amino acids. CDR3 protein: CSVEWAVYGYTF. The CDR3 DNA sequence: TGCAGCGTTGAATGGGCGGTTTATGGCTACACCTTC.